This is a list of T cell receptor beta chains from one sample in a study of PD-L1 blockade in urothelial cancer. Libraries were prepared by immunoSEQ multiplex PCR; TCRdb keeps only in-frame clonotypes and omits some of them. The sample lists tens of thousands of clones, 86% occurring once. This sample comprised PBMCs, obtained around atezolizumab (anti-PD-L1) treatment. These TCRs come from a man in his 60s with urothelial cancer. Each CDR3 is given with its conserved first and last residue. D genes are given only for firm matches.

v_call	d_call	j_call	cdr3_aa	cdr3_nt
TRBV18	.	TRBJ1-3	CASSSDTSSGNTIYF	TGTGCCAGCTCATCTGACACGAGCTCTGGAAACACCATATATTTT
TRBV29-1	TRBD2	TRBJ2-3	CSVPAGGVTDTQYF	TGCAGCGTCCCAGCGGGGGGGGTCACAGATACGCAGTATTTT
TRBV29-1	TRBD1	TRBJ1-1	CSVLSGQGWTEAFF	TGCAGCGTTCTATCTGGACAGGGTTGGACTGAAGCTTTCTTT
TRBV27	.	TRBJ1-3	CASSLTGQSSGNTIYF	TGTGCCAGCAGTTTAACCGGACAGAGCTCTGGAAACACCATATATTTT
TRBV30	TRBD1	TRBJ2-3	CAWRPGTGTDTQYF	TGTGCCTGGAGACCCGGGACAGGCACAGATACGCAGTATTTT
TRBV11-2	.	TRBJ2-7	CASRVRDQGPYEQYF	TGTGCCAGCAGAGTAAGAGATCAGGGTCCCTACGAGCAGTACTTC
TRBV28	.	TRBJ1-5	CASSAGPQPQHF	TGTGCCAGCAGTGCGGGACCTCAGCCCCAGCATTTT
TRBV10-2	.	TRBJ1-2	CASSESTRGAKGGYTF	TGCGCCAGCAGTGAGTCGACGCGGGGCGCTAAGGGGGGCTACACCTTC
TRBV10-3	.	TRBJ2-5	CAISGHGQETQYF	TGTGCCATCAGCGGACACGGACAAGAGACCCAGTACTTC
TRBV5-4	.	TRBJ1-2	CASRGLYGYTF	TGTGCCAGCAGGGGGCTGTATGGCTACACCTTC